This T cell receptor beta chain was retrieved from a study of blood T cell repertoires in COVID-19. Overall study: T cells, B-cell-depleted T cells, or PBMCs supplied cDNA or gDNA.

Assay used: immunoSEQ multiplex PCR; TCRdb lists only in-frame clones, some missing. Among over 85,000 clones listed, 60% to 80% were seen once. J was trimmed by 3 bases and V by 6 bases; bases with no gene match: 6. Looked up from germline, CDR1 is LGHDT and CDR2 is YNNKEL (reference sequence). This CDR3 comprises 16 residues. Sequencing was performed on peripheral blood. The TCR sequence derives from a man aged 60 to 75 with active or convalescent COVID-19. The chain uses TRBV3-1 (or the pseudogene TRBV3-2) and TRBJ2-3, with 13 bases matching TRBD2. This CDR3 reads CASSLKLAGGTDTQYF. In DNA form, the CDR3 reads TGTGCCAGCAGTCTCAAACTAGCGGGAGGGACAGATACGCAGTATTTT.